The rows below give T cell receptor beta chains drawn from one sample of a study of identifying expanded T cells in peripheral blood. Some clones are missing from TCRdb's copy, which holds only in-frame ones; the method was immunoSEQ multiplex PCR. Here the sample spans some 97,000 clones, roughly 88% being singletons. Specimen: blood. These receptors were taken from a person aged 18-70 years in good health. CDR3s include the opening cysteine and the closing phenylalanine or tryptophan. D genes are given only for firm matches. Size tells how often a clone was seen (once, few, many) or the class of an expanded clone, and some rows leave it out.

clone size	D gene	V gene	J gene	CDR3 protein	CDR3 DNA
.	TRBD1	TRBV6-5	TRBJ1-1	CASSPGTGAATFF	TGTGCCAGCAGTCCTGGGACAGGGGCAGCAACTTTCTTT
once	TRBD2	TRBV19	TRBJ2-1	CASSTRTSGGYNEQFF	TGTGCCAGTAGTACAAGGACTAGCGGGGGGTACAATGAGCAGTTCTTC
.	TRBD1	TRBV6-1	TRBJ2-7	CASSEEPGGFYEQYF	TGTGCCAGCAGTGAAGAGCCAGGGGGTTTCTACGAGCAGTACTTC
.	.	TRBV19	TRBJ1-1	CASSIVGLEMNTEAFF	TGTGCCAGTAGTATCGTCGGTTTGGAGATGAACACTGAAGCTTTCTTT
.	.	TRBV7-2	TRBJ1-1	CASSPNGGAGDTEAFF	TGTGCCAGCAGCCCCAATGGAGGCGCTGGGGACACTGAAGCTTTCTTT
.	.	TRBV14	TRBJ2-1	CASSQSSASFNEQFF	TGTGCCAGCAGCCAGTCTAGCGCGAGTTTCAATGAGCAGTTCTTC
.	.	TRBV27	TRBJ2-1	CASSPLATTYNEQFF	TGTGCCAGCAGCCCGCTAGCTACTACCTACAATGAGCAGTTCTTC
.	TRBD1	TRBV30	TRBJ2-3	CAWSVGTGVVDTQYF	TGTGCCTGGAGTGTAGGGACAGGGGTTGTAGATACGCAGTATTTT
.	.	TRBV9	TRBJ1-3	CASSGGGAYSSGNTIYF	TGTGCCAGCAGCGGTGGGGGTGCCTACTCCTCTGGAAACACCATATATTTT
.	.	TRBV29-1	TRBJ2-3	CSVVLGTMSTDTQYF	TGCAGCGTTGTTCTGGGGACGATGAGCACAGATACGCAGTATTTT
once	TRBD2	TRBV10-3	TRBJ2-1	CAISDLLAGIGEQFF	TGTGCCATCAGTGACCTACTAGCGGGGATAGGTGAGCAGTTCTTC
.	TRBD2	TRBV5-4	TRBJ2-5	CASSRGLAGGVQETQYF	TGTGCCAGCAGCAGGGGACTAGCGGGGGGAGTCCAAGAGACCCAGTACTTC
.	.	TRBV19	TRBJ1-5	CASSIAQNQPQHF	TGTGCCAGTAGTATCGCCCAGAATCAGCCCCAGCATTTT
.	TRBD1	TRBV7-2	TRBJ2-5	CASSLGVTGSQETQYF	TGTGCCAGCAGCTTAGGTGTGACAGGGTCTCAAGAGACCCAGTACTTC
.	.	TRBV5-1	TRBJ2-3	CASSHAPGNTDTQYF	TGCGCCAGCAGCCACGCCCCGGGGAACACAGATACGCAGTATTTT
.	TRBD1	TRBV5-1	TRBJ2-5	CASSSGGNQETQYF	TGCGCCAGCAGCTCAGGGGGAAACCAAGAGACCCAGTACTTC
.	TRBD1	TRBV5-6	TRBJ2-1	CASSFWETGRGNEQFF	TGTGCCAGCAGCTTTTGGGAGACAGGGAGAGGGAATGAGCAGTTCTTC
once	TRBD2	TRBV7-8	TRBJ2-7	CASSLVLAGDYEQYF	TGTGCCAGCAGCTTAGTTTTAGCGGGGGACTACGAGCAGTACTTC
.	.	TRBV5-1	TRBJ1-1	CASSWWGDEAFF	TGCGCCAGCAGCTGGTGGGGGGATGAAGCTTTCTTT
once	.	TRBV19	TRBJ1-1	CASRVQNEAFF	TGTGCCAGTAGGGTACAAAATGAAGCTTTCTTT
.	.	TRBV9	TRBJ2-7	CASSGRDGKYEQYF	TGTGCCAGCAGCGGCCGGGACGGAAAGTACGAGCAGTACTTC
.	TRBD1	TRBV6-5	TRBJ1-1	CASSYPGQTAFF	TGTGCCAGCAGTTACCCGGGACAGACAGCTTTCTTT
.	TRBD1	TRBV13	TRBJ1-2	CASSLGPTGELYGYTF	TGTGCCAGCAGCTTAGGGCCTACAGGGGAACTCTATGGCTACACCTTC
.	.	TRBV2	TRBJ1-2	CASSVEGQNYGYTF	TGTGCCAGCAGTGTGGAGGGGCAGAACTATGGCTACACCTTC
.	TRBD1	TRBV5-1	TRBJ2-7	CASSPSVGGHEQYF	TGCGCCAGCAGCCCGTCGGTAGGGGGCCACGAGCAGTACTTC
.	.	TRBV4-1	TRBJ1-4	CASSQFDTRNEKLFF	TGCGCCAGCAGCCAATTCGACACGCGTAATGAAAAACTGTTTTTT
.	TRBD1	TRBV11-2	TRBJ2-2	CASSLATGGSPGELFF	TGTGCCAGCAGCTTAGCAACAGGGGGCTCGCCCGGGGAGCTGTTTTTT
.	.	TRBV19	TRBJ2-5	CASSGPGETQYF	TGTGCCAGTAGTGGCCCGGGGGAGACCCAGTACTTC
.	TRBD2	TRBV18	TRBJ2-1	CASSSNGLAGDNEQFF	TGTGCCAGCTCATCTAATGGACTAGCGGGGGACAATGAGCAGTTCTTC
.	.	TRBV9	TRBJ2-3	CASSVGPIHPTDTQYF	TGTGCCAGCAGCGTAGGTCCCATCCACCCCACAGATACGCAGTATTTT
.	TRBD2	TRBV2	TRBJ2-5	CASRLAGGGQETQYF	TGTGCCAGTAGGCTAGCGGGGGGGGGACAAGAGACCCAGTACTTC
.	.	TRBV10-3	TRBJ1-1	CAISEDIDRKAFF	TGTGCCATCAGTGAGGATATTGACAGGAAAGCTTTCTTT
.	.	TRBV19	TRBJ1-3	CATLDAHSGNTIYF	TGTGCCACACTTGACGCGCACTCTGGAAACACCATATATTTT
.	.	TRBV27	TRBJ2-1	CASSLSEGISRNEQFF	TGTGCCAGCAGTTTATCTGAGGGTATATCTAGAAATGAGCAGTTCTTC
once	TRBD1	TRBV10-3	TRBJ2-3	CAISATGGVGTDTQYF	TGTGCCATCAGTGCAACAGGGGGAGTTGGCACAGATACGCAGTATTTT
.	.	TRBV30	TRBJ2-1	CAWSQRWGRDNEQFF	TGTGCCTGGAGCCAAAGGTGGGGGCGAGACAATGAGCAGTTCTTC
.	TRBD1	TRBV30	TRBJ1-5	CAWSELGQGFNQPQHF	TGTGCCTGGAGTGAATTAGGACAGGGCTTCAATCAGCCCCAGCATTTT
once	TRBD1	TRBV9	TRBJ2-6	CASSSRQGAKGANVLTF	TGTGCCAGCAGCTCAAGACAGGGGGCGAAAGGGGCCAACGTCCTGACTTTC
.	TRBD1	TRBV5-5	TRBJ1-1	CASSLPTSQGGEAFF	TGTGCCAGCAGCTTGCCGACCTCACAGGGGGGTGAAGCTTTCTTT
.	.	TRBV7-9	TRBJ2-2	CASTPRGNTGELFF	TGTGCCAGCACCCCCCGAGGGAACACCGGGGAGCTGTTTTTT
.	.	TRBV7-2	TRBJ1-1	CASSLGGRTEAFF	TGTGCCAGCAGCTTAGGAGGGCGCACTGAAGCTTTCTTT
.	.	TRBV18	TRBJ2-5	CASSPPERGGETQYF	TGTGCCAGCTCACCACCGGAGAGGGGAGGCGAGACCCAGTACTTC
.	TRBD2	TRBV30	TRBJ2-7	CAWSVGYGGKNSYEQYF	TGTGCCTGGAGTGTAGGATACGGGGGGAAGAATTCCTACGAGCAGTACTTC
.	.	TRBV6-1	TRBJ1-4	CASSELPATNEKLFF	TGTGCCAGCAGTGAACTCCCTGCAACTAATGAAAAACTGTTTTTT
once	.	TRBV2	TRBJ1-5	CASRPGGNQPQHF	TGTGCCAGCAGGCCCGGGGGAAATCAGCCCCAGCATTTT
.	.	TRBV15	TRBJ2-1	CATSRQSSSYNEQFF	TGTGCCACCAGCAGACAGTCTAGCTCCTACAATGAGCAGTTCTTC
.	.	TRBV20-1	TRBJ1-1	CSARGQGVAFF	TGCAGTGCTAGAGGGCAGGGTGTAGCTTTCTTT
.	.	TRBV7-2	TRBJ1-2	CASSPRGLVFNYGYTF	TGTGCCAGCAGCCCACGAGGCTTGGTCTTTAACTATGGCTACACCTTC
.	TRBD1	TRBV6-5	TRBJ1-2	CASSYRGLGYTF	TGTGCCAGCAGCTACAGGGGGCTTGGCTACACCTTC
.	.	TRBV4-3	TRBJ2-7	CASSQRPGTGGYEQYF	TGCGCCAGCAGCCAACGTCCCGGGACTGGAGGCTACGAGCAGTACTTC
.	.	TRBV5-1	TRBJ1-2	CASSFGRGNYGYTF	TGCGCCAGCAGCTTCGGCAGAGGGAACTATGGCTACACCTTC
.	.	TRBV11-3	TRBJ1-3	CASSLGSRGDGNTIYF	TGTGCCAGCAGCTTAGGAAGCAGGGGAGACGGAAACACCATATATTTT
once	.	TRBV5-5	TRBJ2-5	CASSLKETQYF	TGTGCCAGCAGCTTAAAAGAGACCCAGTACTTC